This T cell receptor (beta chain) appears in the sequencing data of a study of cytomegalovirus exposure and HLA in healthy donors. Assay used: immunoSEQ multiplex PCR; TCRdb lists only in-frame clones, some missing. This sample has about 280,000 clones, with roughly 90% found just once. The donors were in the roughly 120-subject validation cohort; that cohort was separate from the approximately 730-subject first cohort. The CDR3 is 14 amino acids. V was clipped by 10 bases and J by 3 bases, with 18 bases between them. Germline CDR1 LNHDA, CDR2 SQIVND (reference sequence). The V call is TRBV19, the J call TRBJ2-5; D possibly corresponds to TRBD2 (6 bases). The material sequenced was PBMCs. The clonotype comes from a woman between 18 and 29 years old in good health and CMV-seronegative. The CDR3 DNA sequence: TGTGCCACCTCTAAGTCTCCGGGAGAAGAGACCCAGTACTTC. Residues: CATSKSPGEETQYF. Full variable domain (missing parts from reference TRBV19 and TRBJ2-5): DGGITQSPKYLFRKEGQNVTLSCEQNLNHDAMYWYRQDPGQGLRLIYYSQIVNDFQKGDIAEGYSVSREKKESFPLTVTSAQKNPTAFYLCATSKSPGEETQYFGPGTRLLVL.